This T cell receptor (beta chain) was observed in a study of shared clonotypes between healthy human individuals. Study findings and constraints: Rarefaction analysis demonstrated incomplete sorted-subset sequencing notwithstanding large depth.

A word on this clone: Its antigen remains unknown.

The CDR3 runs 12 residues. J lost 5 bases, V lost 7 bases, and 5 bases had no gene match. The V gene's germline CDR1 is SNHLY and CDR2 FYNNEI. The repertoire was sequenced with immunoSEQ multiplex PCR; TCRdb's copy has only in-frame clones and lacks some. The sample contains about 2.3 million clones, 85% to 95% of which appear only once. Input material: naive CD4+ T cells from PBMCs. Specified subset: CD45RA+ positively selected. The genes are TRBV2 and TRBJ2-7; 7 bases are shared with TRBD1. The clonotype originates from a man aged 18-30 years in good health. Some clones in this sample may be carry-over from other donors' samples. In DNA form, the CDR3 reads TGTGCCAGCACTACACAGGGGCACGAGCAGTACTTC. It yields the protein CASTTQGHEQYF.